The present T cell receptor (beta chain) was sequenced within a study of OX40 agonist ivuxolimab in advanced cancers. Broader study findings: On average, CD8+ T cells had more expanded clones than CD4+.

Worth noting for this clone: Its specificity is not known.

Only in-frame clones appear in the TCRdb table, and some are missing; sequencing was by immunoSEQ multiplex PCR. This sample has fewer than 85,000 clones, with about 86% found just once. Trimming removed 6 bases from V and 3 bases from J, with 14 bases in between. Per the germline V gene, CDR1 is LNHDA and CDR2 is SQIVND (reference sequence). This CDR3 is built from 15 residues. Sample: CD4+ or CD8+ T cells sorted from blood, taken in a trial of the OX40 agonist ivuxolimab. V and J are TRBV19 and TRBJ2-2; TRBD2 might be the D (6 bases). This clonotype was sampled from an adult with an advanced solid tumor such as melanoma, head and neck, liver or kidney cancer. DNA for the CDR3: TGTGCCAGTAGCTGGGACGGAGGGGACACCGGGGAGCTGTTTTTT. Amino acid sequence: CASSWDGGDTGELFF.